The 27 T cell receptor beta chains reported below all come from one sample, sequenced in a study of cytomegalovirus exposure and HLA in healthy donors. PCR employed 60 Vbeta and 13 Jbeta primers. Libraries were prepared by immunoSEQ multiplex PCR; TCRdb keeps only in-frame clonotypes and omits some of them. Among 140,000 to 150,000 clones listed, around 86% were seen once. What was sequenced was PBMCs. The receptors shown here come from a woman aged 25 to 45 in good health and CMV-seronegative.

The gene calls are TRBV18 and TRBJ2-6; 11 bases line up with TRBD2. V lost 3 bases, J lost 2 bases, and 9 bases stayed unmatched. Germline CDR1 KGHSH, CDR2 LQKENI. The CDR3 runs 19 residues. The CDR3 is CASSPPLAGARPGANVLTF. The CDR3 DNA reads TGTGCCAGCTCACCTCCACTAGCGGGAGCCCGCCCTGGGGCCAACGTCCTGACTTTC.

This chain links TRBV5-1 with TRBJ2-5, with TRBD1 matching over 7 bases. Matching the DNA end better, TRBJ2-7 makes the J call doubtful. From germline, CDR1 is SGHRS and CDR2 YFSETQ. The CDR3 is 14 amino acids. This chain's CDR3 is CASSPRWDSYEQYF. In DNA, the CDR3 is TGCGCCAGCAGCCCGCGATGGGACAGCTACGAGCAGTACTTC.

V and J are TRBV14 and TRBJ1-5, with 9 bases lining up with TRBD1. The CDR3 length is 15 residues. With 4 bases clipped from V and 5 bases from J, the junction kept 6 bases outside the gene matches. Germline loops: CDR1 SGHDN, CDR2 FVKESK. CDR3 in DNA: TGTGCCAGCAGCCCCGGACAGGGGTGGGATCAGCCCCAGCATTTT. The encoded protein is CASSPGQGWDQPQHF.

V usage is TRBV7-9 and J usage is TRBJ2-5, with TRBD1 identical over 7 bases. V was clipped by 6 bases and J by 1 base; unmatched bases: 2. Germline CDR1 SEHNR, CDR2 FQNEAQ (reference sequence). The CDR3 runs 13 residues. DNA of the CDR3: TGTGCCAGCAGGAGGGACAGCCAAGAGACCCAGTACTTC. Amino acids: CASRRDSQETQYF.

The rearrangement links TRBV6-5 to TRBJ2-3, with a weak D call TRBD1 (6 bases). The germline CDR1 and CDR2 sequences are MNHEY and SVGAGI. CDR3 length: 11 amino acids. V was shortened by 11 bases and J by 3 bases, with 9 bases between the two germline ends. The CDR3 reads CAAQGTDTQYF. CDR3 DNA: TGTGCCGCCCAGGGGACAGATACGCAGTATTTT.

The chain carries TRBV2 and TRBJ1-5; a weak D match, TRBD1 (5 bases). The germline V gene encodes CDR1 SNHLY and CDR2 FYNNEI. The CDR3 is made up of 14 amino acids. Trimming took off 4 bases at V and 7 bases at J, with 14 bases between the two ends. The CDR3 nucleotides are TGTGCCAGCAGTGGTCAGGGCGAAGTCCAGCCCCAGCATTTT. It specifies CASSGQGEVQPQHF. Filled out from reference TRBV2 and TRBJ1-5, the complete variable domain reads EPEVTQTPSHQVTQMGQEVILRCVPISNHLYFYWYRQILGQKVEFLVSFYNNEISEKSEIFDDQFSVERPDGSNFTLKIRSTKLEDSAMYFCASSGQGEVQPQHFGDGTRLSIL.

The chain combines TRBV2 with TRBJ2-3; weak D call: TRBD1 (6 bases). CDR1 and CDR2 (germline): SNHLY, FYNNEI. CDR3 length: 14 amino acids. V was pared by 6 bases and J by 2 bases, with 12 bases between. The CDR3 reads CASREQGTTDTQYF. DNA of the CDR3: TGTGCCAGCAGAGAACAGGGTACCACAGATACGCAGTATTTT.

This clone was counted a few times. The gene calls are TRBV6-5 and TRBJ2-7; weak D call: TRBD1 (5 bases). Trimming took off 5 bases at V and 3 bases at J, with 14 bases between the two ends. The CDR3 loop spans 14 amino acids. In germline, CDR1 is MNHEY, CDR2 SVGAGI. DNA for the CDR3: TGTGCCAGCAGTGCGGACAATAGGGGCTACGAGCAGTACTTC. Translation: CASSADNRGYEQYF.

J is TRBJ2-2 and V is TRBV7-3; no firm D call. V was cut by 2 bases and J by 0 bases, with 10 bases left in between. This CDR3 spans 16 amino acids. The germline gives CDR1 SGHTA, CDR2 FQGTGA. CDR3 loop: CASSLVATSNTGELFF. The CDR3 region has the DNA TGTGCCAGCAGCTTAGTTGCGACTTCGAACACCGGGGAGCTGTTTTTT. The variable domain in full, completed from reference TRBV7-3 and TRBJ2-2, reads GAGVSQTPSNKVTEKGKYVELRCDPISGHTALYWYRQSLGQGPEFLIYFQGTGAADDSGLPNDRFFAVRPEGSVSTLKIQRTERGDSAVYLCASSLVATSNTGELFFGEGSRLTVL.

J is TRBJ1-3 and V is TRBV4-2; D remains unclear. From germline, CDR1 is LGHNA and CDR2 YNFKEQ. CDR3 length: 13 amino acids. Trimming cost V 2 bases and J 5 bases, with 7 bases left between them. The CDR3 DNA follows: TGTGCCAGCAGCCAATCCGCGAGAAACACCATATATTTT. It encodes CASSQSARNTIYF.

The chain links TRBV6-5 to TRBJ1-1; no clear D gene. Germline V gene sequence: CDR1 MNHEY, CDR2 SVGAGI. The CDR3 is made up of 13 amino acids. Deletions cut 2 bases from V and 8 bases from J, with 12 bases between. The CDR3 DNA reads TGTGCCAGCAGTTACGCAACAGAGAGCGAAGCTTTCTTT. It translates to CASSYATESEAFF.

This sequence joins TRBV6-1 and TRBJ1-2, with 7 nucleotides matching TRBD1. This CDR3 contains 15 residues. Germline V gene lookup returns CDR1 MNHNS and CDR2 SASEGT. Unmatched junction bases numbered 11, after V lost 6 bases and J lost 4 bases. CDR3 in DNA: TGTGCCAGCAGGGAATCCGGGACAGCGAGCTATGGCTACACCTTC. Translated: CASRESGTASYGYTF.

This chain joins TRBV12-5 and TRBJ1-5; D not resolved. Per the germline V gene, CDR1 is LGHNT and CDR2 is FRNRAP. The V gene lost 2 bases and the J gene lost 6 bases, with 11 bases spanning the gap. CDR3 size: 14 residues. DNA of the CDR3: TGTGCTAGTGGTTTGTCCACTGGTGTTCAGCCCCAGCATTTT. Protein sequence: CASGLSTGVQPQHF. Drawing the rest from reference TRBV12-5 and TRBJ1-5, the complete variable domain is DARVTQTPRHKVTEMGQEVTMRCQPILGHNTVFWYRQTMMQGLELLAYFRNRAPLDDSGMPKDRFSAEMPDATLATLKIQPSEPRDSAVYFCASGLSTGVQPQHFGDGTRLSIL.

The table lists this clone with a few counts. The V gene is TRBV7-2, the J gene TRBJ2-7, with 7 nucleotides matching TRBD1. J gave up 5 bases and V 1 base, and 8 bases lay outside the gene matches. This CDR3 contains 15 residues. Per germline, CDR1 SGHTA and CDR2 FQGNSA. In DNA form, the CDR3 reads TGTGCCAGCAGCTTAGTTACAGGGGCGGGTGACGAGCAGTACTTC. This codes for CASSLVTGAGDEQYF.

This chain links TRBV6-1 with TRBJ2-7; D may be TRBD2 (7 bases). The CDR3 is 9 amino acids. Trimming removed 8 bases at V and 12 bases at J, with 11 bases between. The germline V gene has CDR1 MNHNS and CDR2 SASEGT. CDR3 DNA: TGTGCCAGCGGGAGGGGGGGGTACTTC. Its translation is CASGRGGYF.

The rearrangement uses TRBV19 and TRBJ2-7, with 9 bases identical to TRBD1. The CDR3 totals 14 residues. J gave up 5 bases and V 7 bases, and 9 bases lay outside the gene matches. Germline CDR1 reads LNHDA; CDR2 reads SQIVND (reference sequence). The CDR3, as DNA: TGTGCCAGTAAAGAGACAGGGGGTTCCGACGAGCAGTACTTC. Translating it yields CASKETGGSDEQYF.

There are a few counts of this clone. The V and J genes are TRBV5-6 and TRBJ2-3; tentatively, D is TRBD1 (5 bases). Germline V gene data show CDR1 as SGHDT and CDR2 as YYEEEE. V lost 0 bases, J lost 0 bases, and 11 bases lay in between. This CDR3 contains 16 residues. The CDR3 DNA follows: TGTGCCAGCAGCTTGGCCGCAGGGCTGAGCACAGATACGCAGTATTTT. Amino acids: CASSLAAGLSTDTQYF. Complete variable domain (other parts from reference TRBV5-6 and TRBJ2-3): DAGVTQSPTHLIKTRGQQVTLRCSPKSGHDTVSWYQQALGQGPQFIFQYYEEEERQRGNFPDRFSGHQFPNYSSELNVNALLLGDSALYLCASSLAAGLSTDTQYFGPGTRLTVL.

The rearrangement links TRBV7-6 to TRBJ1-2, with D unclear. Germline CDR1 is SGHVS and CDR2 is FNYEAQ. This CDR3 has 14 amino acids. V was shortened by 1 base and J by 4 bases, with 10 bases between the two germline ends. In DNA form, the CDR3 reads TGTGCCAGCAGCTTAGATGAGGGTGCCTATGGCTACACCTTC. Translating gives CASSLDEGAYGYTF.

J is TRBJ2-1 and V is TRBV6-1, with D unclear. Germline CDR1 MNHNS, CDR2 SASEGT. The CDR3 covers 13 residues. V dropped 8 bases and J dropped 6 bases, with 14 bases sitting between them. CDR3 sequence reads: CASYHYTFNEQFF. The CDR3 coding sequence is TGTGCCAGCTACCATTATACTTTCAATGAGCAGTTCTTC.

Regarding this clone: Compared with germline, one end of the junction differs, possibly owing to a read error. This chain joins TRBV5-4 and TRBJ2-7, with 10 positions matching TRBD2. Per the germline V gene, CDR1 is SGHNT and CDR2 is YYREEE (reference sequence). The CDR3 has 16 amino acids. This CDR3 is CASSRRLAGTFYGQYF. CDR3 bases: TGTGCCAGCAGTCGGCGACTAGCGGGTACCTTCTACGGGCAGTACTTC.

This clone was seen only a few times. V usage is TRBV7-2 and J usage is TRBJ2-7; a weak D match, TRBD2 (6 bases). This CDR3 is 14 amino acids long. V gave up 1 base and J gave up 3 bases, with 10 bases separating them. The germline CDR1 and CDR2 sequences are SGHTA and FQGNSA. CDR3 nucleotides: TGTGCCAGCAGCTTAGATAGCGGAAGCTACGAGCAGTACTTC. It yields the protein CASSLDSGSYEQYF. Complete variable domain (other parts from reference TRBV7-2 and TRBJ2-7): GAGVSQSPSNKVTEKGKDVELRCDPISGHTALYWYRQSLGQGLEFLIYFQGNSAPDKSGLPSDRFSAERTGGSVSTLTIQRTQQEDSAVYLCASSLDSGSYEQYFGPGTRLTVT.

This chain uses TRBV20-1 with TRBJ2-1, with TRBD2 matching 8 bases. This CDR3 comprises 10 residues. Germline CDR1 and CDR2: DFQATT and SNEGSKA (reference sequence). CDR3 protein: CSGGGNEQFF. For the CDR3, the DNA is TGCAGCGGGGGGGGGAATGAGCAGTTCTTC.

This chain links TRBV15 with TRBJ2-5, with a tentative D call TRBD1 (5 bases). The J call is uncertain, as TRBJ2-7 better fits the DNA end. This CDR3 spans 15 amino acids. Germline V gives CDR1 LNHNV, CDR2 YYDKDF (reference sequence). This chain's CDR3 is CATSRDPQGFAEQYF. As DNA, the CDR3 is TGTGCCACCAGCAGAGATCCCCAGGGATTTGCCGAGCAGTACTTC.

The V call is TRBV30, the J call TRBJ2-7, with 12 bases that match TRBD1. Germline lookup yields CDR1 GTSNPN and CDR2 SVGIG (reference sequence). CDR3 size: 14 residues. Trimming at V came to 2 bases and at J to 7 bases, leaving 6 bases not matched to a gene. CDR3 DNA: TGTGCCTGGAGTCCGGGACAGGGGGCGGGGGAGCAGTACTTC. It yields the protein CAWSPGQGAGEQYF.

The rearrangement uses TRBV6-5 and TRBJ2-7; 9 positions agree with TRBD1. Germline V gives CDR1 MNHEY, CDR2 SVGAGI. V trimming: 2 bases; J trimming: 0 bases; junction bases outside the gene matches: 2. This CDR3 is 15 amino acids long. The CDR3 DNA reads TGTGCCAGCAGTTACGGACAGGGGCCCTCCTACGAGCAGTACTTC. This gives the protein CASSYGQGPSYEQYF.

The chain carries TRBV6-5 and TRBJ2-1; 10 bases align to TRBD1. The CDR3 is 16 amino acids. V lost 0 bases and J lost 7; bases outside the gene matches: 6. The germline CDR1 and CDR2 sequences are MNHEY and SVGAGI. The CDR3: CASSYSLGQGKNEQFF. The CDR3 DNA reads TGTGCCAGCAGTTACTCGTTGGGACAGGGGAAGAATGAGCAGTTCTTC.

CDR3 DNA sequence: TGTGCCAGTAGTTTCTATAGCGGGGGGAGGAATGAGCAGTTCTTC. This gives the protein CASSFYSGGRNEQFF. The V call is TRBV19, the J call TRBJ2-1; 10 bases align to TRBD2. The germline V gene encodes CDR1 LNHDA and CDR2 SQIVND (reference sequence). The V gene end was trimmed by 5 bases and the J gene end by 7 bases; junction bases not matched to a gene: 8. There are 15 residues in the CDR3. The full variable domain, in which reference TRBV19 and TRBJ2-1 provide the parts outside the CDR3, is DGGITQSPKYLFRKEGQNVTLSCEQNLNHDAMYWYRQDPGQGLRLIYYSQIVNDFQKGDIAEGYSVSREKKESFPLTVTSAQKNPTAFYLCASSFYSGGRNEQFFGPGTRLTVL.